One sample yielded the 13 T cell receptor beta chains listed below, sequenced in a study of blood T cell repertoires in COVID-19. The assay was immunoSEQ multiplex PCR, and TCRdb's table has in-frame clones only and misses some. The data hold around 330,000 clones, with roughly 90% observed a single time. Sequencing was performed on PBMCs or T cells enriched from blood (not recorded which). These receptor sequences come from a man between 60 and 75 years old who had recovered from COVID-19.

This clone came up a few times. This CDR3 is CASSYTGRETQYF. The CDR3 DNA follows: TGTGCCAGCAGTTACACGGGAAGAGAGACCCAGTACTTC. The rearrangement uses TRBV6-5 and TRBJ2-5, with D maybe TRBD2 (5 bases). Trimming pared 2 bases from V and 4 bases from J, leaving 8 bases between. This CDR3 has 13 residues. Germline V lookup: CDR1 MNHEY, CDR2 SVGAGI.

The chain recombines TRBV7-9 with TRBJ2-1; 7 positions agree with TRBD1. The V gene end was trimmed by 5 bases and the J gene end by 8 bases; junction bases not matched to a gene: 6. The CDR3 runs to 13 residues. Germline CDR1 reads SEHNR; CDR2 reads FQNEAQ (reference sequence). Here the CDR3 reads CASSTYRGDEQFF. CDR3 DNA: TGTGCCAGCAGCACATACAGGGGAGATGAGCAGTTCTTC.

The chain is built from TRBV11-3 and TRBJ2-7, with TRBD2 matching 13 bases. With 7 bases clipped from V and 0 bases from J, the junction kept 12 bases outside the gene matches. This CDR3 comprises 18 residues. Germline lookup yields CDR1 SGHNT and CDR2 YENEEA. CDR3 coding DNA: TGTGCCAGCACCCAATCCGAGACTAGCGGGAGGAGCTCCTACGAGCAGTACTTC. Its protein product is CASTQSETSGRSSYEQYF.

The CDR3 is CASSQTAYGYTF. CDR3 coding DNA: TGTGCCAGCAGTCAAACAGCATATGGCTACACCTTC. V is TRBV6-2 or TRBV6-3 and J is TRBJ1-2, with D hard to call. V dropped 5 bases and J dropped 5 bases, with 9 bases sitting between them. The germline V gene encodes CDR1 MNHEY and CDR2 SVGEGT. The CDR3 runs to 12 residues.

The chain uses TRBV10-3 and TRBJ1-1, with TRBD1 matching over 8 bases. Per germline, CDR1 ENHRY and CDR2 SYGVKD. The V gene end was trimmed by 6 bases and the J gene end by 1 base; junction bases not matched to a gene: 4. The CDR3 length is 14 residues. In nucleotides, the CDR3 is TGTGCCATCAGCGGGACAGGCAAGAACACTGAAGCTTTCTTT. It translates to CAISGTGKNTEAFF.

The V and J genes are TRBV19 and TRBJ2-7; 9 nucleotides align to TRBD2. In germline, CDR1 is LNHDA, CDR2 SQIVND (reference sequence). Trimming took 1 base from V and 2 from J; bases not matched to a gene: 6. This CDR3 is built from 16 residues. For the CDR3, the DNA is TGTGCCAGTAGTATAGGTGGTAGCGGGAGTACCTACGAGCAGTACTTC. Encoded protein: CASSIGGSGSTYEQYF.

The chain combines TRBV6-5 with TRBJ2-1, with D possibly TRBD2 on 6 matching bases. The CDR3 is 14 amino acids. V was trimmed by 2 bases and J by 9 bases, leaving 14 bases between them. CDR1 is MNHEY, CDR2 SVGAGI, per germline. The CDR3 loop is CASSYGRSFGEQFF. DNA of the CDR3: TGTGCCAGCAGTTACGGGAGGAGCTTCGGTGAGCAGTTCTTC.

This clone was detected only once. In DNA form, the CDR3 reads TGTGCCAGCACGGAGGCAGGGGGCCGCGGCACCATATATTTT. Its translation is CASTEAGGRGTIYF. The chain joins TRBV6-5 to TRBJ1-3; 8 bases are shared with TRBD1. V was clipped by 7 bases and J by 9 bases; unmatched bases: 11. Germline CDR1 MNHEY, CDR2 SVGAGI. The CDR3 has 14 residues.

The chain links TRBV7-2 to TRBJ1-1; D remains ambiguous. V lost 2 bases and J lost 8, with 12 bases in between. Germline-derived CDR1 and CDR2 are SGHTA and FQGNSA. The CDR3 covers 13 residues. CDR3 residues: CASSLFTGIEAFF. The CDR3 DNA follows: TGTGCCAGCAGCTTATTCACGGGTATAGAAGCTTTCTTT.

This CDR3 reads CASSQSGTSPSSYEQYF. The CDR3 bases are TGCGCCAGCAGCCAAAGTGGGACTAGCCCCAGCTCCTACGAGCAGTACTTC. The genes are TRBV4-3 and TRBJ2-7; 9 bases agree with TRBD2. Trimming at V came to 2 bases and at J to 0 bases, leaving 8 bases not matched to a gene. The germline gives CDR1 LGHNA, CDR2 YSLEER. The CDR3 spans 17 residues.

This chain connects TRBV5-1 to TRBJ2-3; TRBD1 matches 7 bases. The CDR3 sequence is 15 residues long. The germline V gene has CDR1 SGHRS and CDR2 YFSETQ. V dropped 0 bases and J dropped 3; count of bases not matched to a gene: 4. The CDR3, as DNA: TGCGCCAGCAGCTTGGAAAGGGGGCGGACAGATACGCAGTATTTT. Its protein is CASSLERGRTDTQYF.

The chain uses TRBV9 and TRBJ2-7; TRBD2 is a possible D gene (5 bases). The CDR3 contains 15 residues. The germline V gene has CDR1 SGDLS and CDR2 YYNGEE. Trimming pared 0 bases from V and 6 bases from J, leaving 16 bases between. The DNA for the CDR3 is TGTGCCAGCAGCGTAGGTCGGGATTTCGGTCGCGAGCAGTACTTC. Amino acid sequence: CASSVGRDFGREQYF.

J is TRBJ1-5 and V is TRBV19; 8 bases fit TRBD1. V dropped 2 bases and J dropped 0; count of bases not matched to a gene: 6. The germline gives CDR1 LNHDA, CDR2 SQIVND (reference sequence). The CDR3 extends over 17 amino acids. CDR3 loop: CASSIWQGAGSNQPQHF. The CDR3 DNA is TGTGCCAGTAGTATATGGCAGGGGGCAGGTAGCAATCAGCCCCAGCATTTT.